This record concerns one T cell receptor beta chain sequence. The data are from a study of cytomegalovirus exposure and HLA in healthy donors. The PCR was carried out with 60 Vbeta primers and 13 Jbeta primers. Libraries were prepared by immunoSEQ multiplex PCR; TCRdb keeps only in-frame clonotypes and omits some of them. The listing contains about 130,000 clones. Donors had nominal health at sampling but likely had unrecorded immune exposures. This CDR3 comprises 16 residues. Looked up from germline, CDR1 is MDHEN and CDR2 is SYDVKM. The germline V and J ends were trimmed by 3 bases and 6 bases, with 20 bases remaining between them.

The sample consisted of PBMCs. The clonotype originates from a woman aged 55 to 70 in good health and CMV-seronegative. The V call is TRBV28, the J call TRBJ1-1; D may be TRBD1 (5 bases). The DNA of the CDR3 is TGTGCCAGCAGTTTGGGGTCGGGGGGGGTTGGCGCTGAAGCTTTCTTT. Protein: CASSLGSGGVGAEAFF.